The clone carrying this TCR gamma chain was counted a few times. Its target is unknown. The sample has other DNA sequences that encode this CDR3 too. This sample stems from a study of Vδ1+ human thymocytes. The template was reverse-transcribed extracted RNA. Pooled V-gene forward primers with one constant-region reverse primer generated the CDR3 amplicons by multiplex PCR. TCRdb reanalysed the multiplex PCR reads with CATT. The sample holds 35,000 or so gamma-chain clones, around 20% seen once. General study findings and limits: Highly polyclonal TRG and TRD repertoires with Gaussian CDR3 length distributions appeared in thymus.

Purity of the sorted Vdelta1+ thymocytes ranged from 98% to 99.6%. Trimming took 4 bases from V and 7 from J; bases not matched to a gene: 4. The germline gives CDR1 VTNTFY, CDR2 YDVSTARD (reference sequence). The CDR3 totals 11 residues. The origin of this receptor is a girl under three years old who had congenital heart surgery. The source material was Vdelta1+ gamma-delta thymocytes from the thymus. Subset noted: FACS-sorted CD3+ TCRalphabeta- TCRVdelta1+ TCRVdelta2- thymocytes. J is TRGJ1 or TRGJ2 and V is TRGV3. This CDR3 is CATWERYKKLF. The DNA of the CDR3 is TGTGCCACCTGGGAGAGATATAAGAAACTCTTT.